Listed here are 5 T cell receptor beta chains from one sample, sequenced in a study of breast tumors, draining lymph nodes, adjacent tissues. Breast cancer patients provided tissue from their axillary draining lymph nodes. TCRdb analysed the multiplex PCR reads with MiXCR anew, one entry per CDR3 protein. Here the sample spans approximately 130,000 distinct CDR3 sequences, 21% being singletons. Sequenced sample: axillary lymph node tissue. These receptors all stem from a female donor with breast cancer. Some clones in this sample may be carry-over from other donors' samples.

This clonotype was observed many times. The chain combines TRBV6-5 with TRBJ1-4; the D is unclear. V dropped 8 bases and J dropped 2 bases, with 12 bases sitting between them. This CDR3 has 14 amino acids. The germline gives CDR1 MNHEY, CDR2 SVGAGI. CDR3 nucleotides: TGTGCCAGCCGCCCCATGGGGACTAATGAAAAACTGTTTTTT. Protein sequence: CASRPMGTNEKLFF.

This clonotype was detected ten times or more. The rearrangement joins TRBV10-1 to TRBJ2-1; D may be TRBD1 (5 bases). This CDR3 has 12 amino acids. Germline assignment: CDR1 WNHNN and CDR2 SYGVQD (reference sequence). Trimming shortened V by 11 bases and J by 5 bases, and 13 bases separated the two germline ends. CDR3 region: CAPTWGNNEQFF. For the CDR3, the DNA is TGCGCCCCGACTTGGGGCAACAATGAGCAGTTCTTC.

This clonotype was counted at least ten times. The chain employs TRBV12-3 or TRBV12-4 and TRBJ2-5; 8 bases line up with TRBD2. The junction had 16 bases not matched to a gene; V was cut back by 7 bases and J by 3 bases. The CDR3 extends over 17 amino acids. CDR3 in amino acids: CASTGEEGGRPEETQYF. CDR3 DNA: TGTGCCAGCACTGGAGAGGAGGGCGGGAGGCCCGAAGAGACCCAGTACTTC.

The table lists this clonotype with many counts. The chain links TRBV19 to TRBJ2-1, with 8 nucleotides matching TRBD2. The CDR3 loop spans 13 amino acids. Germline V gene lookup returns CDR1 LNHDA and CDR2 SQIVND (reference sequence). Unmatched junction bases numbered 4, after V lost 6 bases and J lost 6 bases. DNA of the CDR3: TGTGCCAGTAGCAAGGCGGGGGGCAATGAGCAGTTCTTC. This encodes CASSKAGGNEQFF.

There are many counts of this clonotype. The chain combines TRBV2 with TRBJ2-7; D is uncertain. Between the trimmed V and J ends, which lost 6 bases and 3 bases, there was a span of 9 bases. CDR3 size: 12 residues. Germline V gene data show CDR1 as SNHLY and CDR2 as FYNNEI. In nucleotides, the CDR3 is TGTGCCAGCAGCCGTAATAACTACGAGCAGTACTTC. Amino acids: CASSRNNYEQYF.